This T cell receptor (beta chain) stems from a study of blood T cell repertoires in COVID-19. The overall study: Samples of COVID-19 (acute and convalescent) were obtained from the United States, Italy and Spain.

Trimming took 0 bases from V and 4 from J; bases not matched to a gene: 3. This CDR3 is 16 amino acids long. CDR1 is SGHRS, CDR2 YFSETQ, per germline. Method: immunoSEQ multiplex PCR; TCRdb's copy keeps in-frame clones and lacks some. The sample has approximately 150,000 clones, about four fifths seen once; the top ten hold about 7.8%. The chain employs TRBV5-1 and TRBJ2-3; 12 bases align to TRBD2. The specimen was peripheral blood. The receptor was isolated from a woman aged 60-75 years with COVID-19, enrolled during active disease. CDR3 sequence (DNA): TGCGCCAGCAGCTTGGCCCTAGCGGGGGGGGCAGATACGCAGTATTTT. As protein: CASSLALAGGADTQYF.